This entry describes one T cell receptor beta chain. One junction end disagrees with the germline gene, perhaps due to a read error. Healthy Caucasians supplied all donations. These data belong to a study of identical twins. A single record per CDR3 protein comes from TCRdb applying MiXCR to the 5' RACE reads. The sample shows about 240,000 distinct CDR3 sequences, roughly a tenth of them seen only once. In germline, CDR1 is SGHNT, CDR2 YYREEE (reference sequence). This CDR3 spans 12 amino acids. The J gene is TRBJ2-1, the V gene TRBV5-4; 7 nucleotides align to TRBD1. The source is a man aged 50-60 years in good health. The sequencing sample was made of memory T cells sorted from blood. The CDR3 DNA reads TGTGCCAGCAGCCATCGACAGGGCTATTGGCTCTTC. Protein: CASSHRQGYWLF.